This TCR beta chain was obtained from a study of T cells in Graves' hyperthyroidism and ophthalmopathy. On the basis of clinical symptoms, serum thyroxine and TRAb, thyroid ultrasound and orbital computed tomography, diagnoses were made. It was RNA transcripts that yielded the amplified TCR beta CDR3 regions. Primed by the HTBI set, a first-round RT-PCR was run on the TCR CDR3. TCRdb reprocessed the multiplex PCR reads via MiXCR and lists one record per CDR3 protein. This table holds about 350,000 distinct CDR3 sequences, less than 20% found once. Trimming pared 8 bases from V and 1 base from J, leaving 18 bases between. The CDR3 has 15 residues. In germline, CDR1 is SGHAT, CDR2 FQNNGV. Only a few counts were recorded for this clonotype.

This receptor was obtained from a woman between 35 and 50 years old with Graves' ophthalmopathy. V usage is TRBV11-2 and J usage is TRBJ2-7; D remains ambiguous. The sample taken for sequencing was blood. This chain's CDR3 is CASGRGPRRSYEQYF. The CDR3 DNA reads TGTGCCAGCGGACGAGGCCCACGACGGTCCTACGAGCAGTACTTC.